These 3 T cell receptor beta chains came from one sample sequenced in a study of blood T cell repertoires in COVID-19. The data were produced by immunoSEQ multiplex PCR, yet TCRdb's version contains in-frame clones alone and is incomplete. The table shows 300,000 or so clones, with around nine tenths occurring only once. Sequencing was carried out using PBMCs or T cells enriched from blood (not recorded which). The receptors shown here come from a woman aged 25-40 years who had recovered from COVID-19.

The chain links TRBV3-1 (or the pseudogene TRBV3-2) to TRBJ2-1; 12 positions match TRBD2. V shed 4 bases, J shed 9 bases, and the junction held 7 bases outside the gene matches. The germline gives CDR1 LGHDT, CDR2 YNNKEL (reference sequence). The CDR3 runs to 15 residues. The CDR3 DNA reads as TGTGCCAGCAGCCCTCGACTAGCGGGAGAAGGTGAGCAGTTCTTC. Its protein product is CASSPRLAGEGEQFF.

The rearrangement uses TRBV7-9 and TRBJ2-3, with a tentative D call TRBD2 (6 bases). This CDR3 is built from 12 residues. Germline assignment: CDR1 SEHNR and CDR2 FQNEAQ (reference sequence). The V and J ends lost 4 bases and 13 bases respectively, with 15 bases between them. CDR3 loop: CASSSVAERKYF. DNA for the CDR3: TGTGCCAGCAGCTCCGTAGCGGAGCGAAAGTATTTT. The complete variable domain, with remaining parts taken from reference TRBV7-9 and TRBJ2-3, reads DTGVSQNPRHKITKRGQNVTFRCDPISEHNRLYWYRQTLGQGPEFLTYFQNEAQLEKSRLLSDRFSAERPKGSFSTLEIQRTEQGDSAMYLCASSSVAERKYFGPGTRLTVL.

V is TRBV7-9 and J is TRBJ2-1; perhaps TRBD2 as D (7 bases). CDR3 length: 13 amino acids. CDR1 and CDR2 from the germline V gene are SEHNR and FQNEAQ (reference sequence). Trimming left V 5 bases short and J 12 bases short, with 17 bases between. The CDR3 DNA sequence: TGTGCCAGCAGCCCAGGACTAGGGGGGGCGCAGTTCTTC. It encodes CASSPGLGGAQFF.